Detailed here is one T cell receptor beta chain. The antigen is undetermined. The data belong to a study of T cells after yellow fever vaccination. General study findings and limits: A large majority of primary-vaccination clones showed up again after the booster (approximately 95% CD4, roughly 88% CD8).

Trimming pared 6 bases from V and 1 base from J, leaving 13 bases between. This CDR3 is 14 amino acids long. CDR1 is KGHSH, CDR2 LQKENI, per germline. One entry per CDR3 protein results from TCRdb running MiXCR on the 5' RACE reads. The sample lists around 320,000 distinct CDR3 sequences; approximately 12% were seen once. The gene calls are TRBV18 and TRBJ2-7; D is possibly TRBD1 (5 bases). Sequencing used CD4+ T cells sorted from PBMCs, obtained 45 days after the yellow fever booster vaccination. The receptor was derived from a man between 18 and 35 years old who received the YFV17D yellow fever vaccine. CDR3 sequence (DNA): TGTGCCAGCTCGAGGCTAGGGGCGTCCTACGAGCAGTACTTC. Protein sequence: CASSRLGASYEQYF.